This entry lists 13 T cell receptor beta chains sequenced from one sample in a study of tumor and adjacent non-tumor tissue in lung cancer (dated by TCRdb to 2017 to 2018). Preparation of the library involved multiplex PCR. This sample was sequenced with an Illumina HiSeq 2500. TCRbeta libraries were constructed through three rounds of nested PCR with primers (Table S4) according to protocols modified from ARM-PCR. Using fastp trimming at Q25 and MiXCR clonotype assembly, TCRdb reanalyzed the public sequencing data and kept in-frame beta chains. Identical CDR3 proteins give one entry, which carries the most common genes and DNA. This sample holds about 86,000 distinct CDR3 sequences; around 80% were observed only once. Clones ranked in the top ten supply less than 25% of the sample. RNA was isolated from bulk, unsorted tissue, and RNA quality was assessed with a NanoDrop ND-1000 and an Agilent 2100. Distant non-tumor tissue taken more than 3 cm from the tumor edge was used as the normal lung sample.

Sequences were obtained from distant non-tumor lung tissue. Receptors were obtained from a woman in her forties or fifties with non-small cell lung cancer.

Of note for this clonotype: Mismatch with germline at one junction end may stem from a read error. This rearrangement joins TRBV6-5 to TRBJ2-6; D is undetermined. The CDR3 runs 17 residues. Germline V CDR1 and CDR2: MNHEY, SVGAGI. The CDR3 nucleotides read TGTGCCAGCAGTTACTCGAGTGACAACTTTGGGGTCAACGTCCTGACTTTC. Its translation: CASSYSSDNFGVNVLTF.

Regarding this clonotype: The CDR3 ends on some other residue instead of the conserved phenylalanine or tryptophan, so this is likely a read error. The chain recombines TRBV13 with TRBJ2-1; D call uncertain. The CDR3 totals 12 residues. Germline V gene data show CDR1 as PRHDT and CDR2 as FYEKMQ (reference sequence). For the CDR3, the DNA is TGCGCCAGCAGCTCCCTGCCCGACGAGCAGTTCCTC. Its translation: CASSSLPDEQFL.

The rearrangement links TRBV12-3 or TRBV12-4 to TRBJ2-2; D is uncertain. The CDR3 is made up of 12 amino acids. The CDR3 protein is CPNSLNTGELFF. The CDR3 DNA reads as TGTCCCAACAGTCTCAACACCGGGGAGCTGTTTTTT.

About this clonotype itself: One end of the junction fails to match germline, which may point to a read error. This rearrangement joins TRBV12-3 or TRBV12-4 to TRBJ2-3, with TRBD2 as a possible D gene (6 bases). The CDR3 runs to 16 residues. The CDR3 loop is CACGVGLTYPTYTQYF. The CDR3 DNA reads as TGTGCCTGCGGGGTAGGACTAACCTATCCCACATATACGCAGTATTTT.

The chain employs TRBV6-6 and TRBJ1-1; tentative D call: TRBD1 (5 bases). The germline V and J ends were trimmed by 4 bases and 2 bases, with 14 bases remaining between them. Germline CDR1 and CDR2: MNHNY and SVGAGI (reference sequence). This CDR3 is 15 amino acids long. The CDR3 region has the DNA TGTGCCAGCAGTTTTGAGGGGCAGATAAACACTGAAGCTTTCTTT. Its protein is CASSFEGQINTEAFF.

This clonotype was counted only a few times. The gene calls are TRBV9 and TRBJ2-1; perhaps TRBD2 as D (5 bases). CDR1 is SGDLS and CDR2 is YYNGEE in the germline V gene. V dropped 6 bases and J dropped 3 bases, with 19 bases sitting between them. CDR3 length equals 16 residues. In DNA, the CDR3 is TGTGCCAGCAACGCGTTCAGTAACAGCGGCTACAATGAGCAGTTCTTC. Its translation is CASNAFSNSGYNEQFF.

On this clonotype: The missing conserved phenylalanine or tryptophan at the end of this CDR3 makes a read error likely. The limits of the CDR3 on the DNA are not certain, so only TCRdb's listed CDR3 is given. The rearrangement joins TRBV6-6 to TRBJ2-1. The CDR3 spans 13 amino acids, including both terminal residues. Germline CDR1 and CDR2: MNHNY and SVGAGI (reference sequence). The CDR3 is CASRTILENEQFS.

Ten or more counts support this clonotype. J is TRBJ1-1 and V is TRBV19; D is possibly TRBD1 (6 bases). The CDR3 is 14 residues long. CDR1 is LNHDA and CDR2 is SQIVND in the germline V gene (reference sequence). The germline V and J ends were trimmed by 10 bases and 2 bases, with 17 bases remaining between them. The CDR3 region has the DNA TGTGCCACTCGGGACAACTCTATTAACACTGAAGCTTTCTTT. Protein: CATRDNSINTEAFF.

This clonotype occurred a few times. A clone one base away is much larger, so this may be a read error. The chain is built from TRBV12-3 or TRBV12-4 and TRBJ2-3, with D unresolved. The CDR3 is 13 amino acids. V lost 3 bases and J 6 bases, leaving 10 bases between the germline ends. CDR3 loop: CASSFLDFDTQYF. Here the CDR3 DNA reads TGTGCCAGCAGTTTTCTTGACTTCGATACGCAGTATTTT.

This clonotype was seen more than once but under ten times. One junction end does not reproduce the germline sequence, and a read error may be involved. The chain carries TRBV11-2 and TRBJ1-1, with D hard to call. The CDR3 is 14 residues long. Germline values: CDR1 SGHAT, CDR2 FQNNGV. As DNA, the CDR3 is TGTACCAGCAGCTTGCTAATGCTGGGTACTGAAACTTTCTTT. This sequence encodes CTSSLLMLGTETFF.

CDR3 in amino acids: CTNTEDSTTDTQYF. The CDR3 DNA reads as TGTACCAACACAGAAGACAGTACCACCGATACGCAGTATTTT. The chain recombines TRBV6-6 with TRBJ2-3; a possible D gene is TRBD1 (5 bases). The CDR3 loop spans 14 amino acids. The germline V gene encodes CDR1 MNHNY and CDR2 SVGAGI (reference sequence).

As regards this clonotype: A read error is likely, as this CDR3 ends without the conserved phenylalanine or tryptophan. DNA for the CDR3: TGCAGTGTTCTCTCAGCGATTAGCACCTACGAGCAGTACATC. This gives the protein CSVLSAISTYEQYI. The chain combines TRBV29-1 with TRBJ2-7; D gene unclear. CDR3 length equals 14 residues. The germline V gene encodes CDR1 SQVTM and CDR2 ANQGSEA.

The J gene is TRBJ2-7, the V gene TRBV30, with 11 nucleotides matching TRBD2. The V gene end was trimmed by 8 bases and the J gene end by 9 bases; junction bases not matched to a gene: 12. The CDR3 covers 13 residues. Germline loops: CDR1 GTSNPN, CDR2 SVGIG (reference sequence). CDR3 amino acids: CAPKLAGGAVQYF. The CDR3 DNA follows: TGTGCCCCGAAGCTAGCGGGAGGAGCCGTGCAGTACTTC.